The 30 T cell receptor beta chains below all came from one sample that was sequenced in a study of T cells after posttransplantation cyclophosphamide. Assay: immunoSEQ multiplex PCR; the TCRdb copy retains only in-frame clones and omits some. The specimen has about 26,000 clones, none found just once. Source material: PBMCs. Every receptor here comes from a man aged 50 or older in good health, CMV-negative, and a related stem cell transplant donor.

This clone occurred many times. The chain has TRBV6-5 and TRBJ1-2; a weak D match, TRBD1 (6 bases). The germline CDR1 and CDR2 sequences are MNHEY and SVGAGI. The CDR3 is 13 residues long. V was clipped by 2 bases and J by 8 bases, with 12 bases between them. The CDR3 protein is CASSYNGGQGYTF. The CDR3 bases are TGTGCCAGCAGTTACAATGGGGGCCAAGGCTACACCTTC.

This clone has a count of ten or more. This chain links TRBV7-9 with TRBJ2-1; 8 bases map to TRBD1. Germline loops: CDR1 SEHNR, CDR2 FQNEAQ (reference sequence). V lost 5 bases to trimming and J lost 3 bases; unmatched junction nucleotides: 3. There are 14 residues in the CDR3. The CDR3 loop is CASSPGGFYNEQFF. The CDR3, as DNA: TGTGCCAGCAGCCCAGGGGGCTTCTACAATGAGCAGTTCTTC.

There are a few counts of this clone. This sequence joins TRBV6-4 and TRBJ2-5; D not certain. The CDR3 sequence is 13 residues long. In germline, CDR1 is MRHNA, CDR2 SNTAGT. V dropped 4 bases and J dropped 3 bases, with 9 bases sitting between them. The CDR3 sequence: CASSASAEETQYF. Here the CDR3 DNA reads TGTGCCAGCAGTGCTAGTGCGGAAGAGACCCAGTACTTC.

This clone was seen ten or more times. The chain couples TRBV1 to TRBJ2-3; TRBD1 was called by the table and not checked on the DNA. TRBV1 is tagged as a pseudogene. The CDR3 is 15 residues long. The CDR3 reads CTSSPRDREGDTQYF. The CDR3 DNA reads as TGCACCAGCAGCCCCCGGGACAGGGAGGGAGATACGCAGTATTTT.

This clone was seen at least ten times. The chain uses TRBV11-2 and TRBJ2-5; 14 bases fit TRBD2. Germline-derived CDR1 and CDR2 are SGHAT and FQNNGV. The trim removed 5 bases at V and 5 bases at J, leaving 7 bases unmatched. The CDR3 is 16 amino acids. The CDR3 DNA follows: TGTGCCAGCAGCGGAGGGACTAGCGGGAGTGGCGAGACCCAGTACTTC. Residues: CASSGGTSGSGETQYF.

At least ten counts were recorded for this clone. The chain is built from TRBV21-1 and TRBJ2-7; the table gives TRBD1 as D, unverified against the DNA. TRBV21-1 is labeled a pseudogene. The CDR3 loop spans 15 amino acids. The CDR3 is CASSPPGRGRWEQYF. The CDR3 region has the DNA TGTGCCAGCAGCCCCCCCGGCAGGGGGCGTTGGGAGCAGTACTTC.

At least ten counts were recorded for this clone. This chain joins TRBV7-8 and TRBJ1-1; TRBD1 matches 10 bases. The CDR3 extends over 15 amino acids. Germline V gene data show CDR1 as SGHVS and CDR2 as FQNEAQ. The J segment lost 0 bases and the V segment lost 11 bases, leaving 9 bases of the junction unmatched. DNA for the CDR3: TGTGCCGCAGGGGGACAGGGGATTTTGAACACTGAAGCTTTCTTT. Protein sequence: CAAGGQGILNTEAFF.

This clone was counted ten times or more. The chain joins TRBV2 to TRBJ1-2, with TRBD1 matching over 7 bases. In germline, CDR1 is SNHLY, CDR2 FYNNEI. This CDR3 is 17 amino acids long. V was pared by 5 bases and J by 7 bases, with 19 bases of the junction left unmatched. DNA for the CDR3: TGTGCCAGCAGTTTAACAGAAGGGACAGTGACCCTCCCTGGCTACACCTTC. Protein: CASSLTEGTVTLPGYTF.

Only a few counts were recorded for this clone. This chain links TRBV6-1 with TRBJ1-5, with TRBD1 matching over 10 bases. The CDR3 runs 14 residues. Per the germline V gene, CDR1 is MNHNS and CDR2 is SASEGT. With V trimmed by 5 bases and J by 6 bases, 4 bases remained unmatched. CDR3 nucleotides: TGTGCCAGCAGTCGCGGACAGGGGGGTCAGCCCCAGCATTTT. It yields the protein CASSRGQGGQPQHF.

This clone was picked up many times. CDR3 coding DNA: TGTGCCAGCAGCTTCTTGGGAGGCGCGGAAGCGACCCAGTACTTC. It specifies CASSFLGGAEATQYF. The rearrangement joins TRBV5-6 to TRBJ2-5, with D maybe TRBD2 (6 bases). With 2 bases removed from V and 7 bases from J, the gap between germline ends came to 18 bases. Germline CDR1 and CDR2: SGHDT and YYEEEE. The CDR3 has 15 residues.

This clone was recorded many times. This rearrangement joins TRBV18 to TRBJ2-7; 11 bases fit TRBD2. The CDR3 covers 17 residues. CDR1 and CDR2 from the germline V gene are KGHSH and LQKENI. Trimming cost V 0 bases and J 2 bases; bases outside gene matches: 6. The CDR3 region has the DNA TGTGCCAGCTCACCACCCGGGACTAGCGGTACGACCTACGAGCAGTACTTC. Translation gives CASSPPGTSGTTYEQYF.

The chain uses TRBV21-1 and TRBJ2-3; the D call TRBD1 from the table was never checked on the DNA. TRBV21-1 is a pseudogene. CDR3 length: 19 residues. For the CDR3, the DNA is TGTGCCAGCAGCAAAAGCGTTATTTTAAGACAGGGTGTCGCAGATACGCAGTATTTT. Protein: CASSKSVILRQGVADTQYF.

This clone was seen many times. The chain recombines TRBV7-2 with TRBJ1-2; TRBD1 agrees at 9 bases. Germline assignment: CDR1 SGHTA and CDR2 FQGNSA. This CDR3 is built from 13 residues. Trimming cost V 5 bases and J 5 bases; bases outside gene matches: 3. CDR3 amino acids: CASSAGQGYGYTF. CDR3 DNA sequence: TGTGCCAGCAGCGCGGGACAGGGTTATGGCTACACCTTC.

The sample holds many counts of this clone. The J gene is TRBJ1-5, the V gene TRBV30; a possible D gene is TRBD1 (5 bases). The CDR3 length is 13 residues. Per germline, CDR1 GTSNPN and CDR2 SVGIG (reference sequence). Trimming cost V 2 bases and J 3 bases, with 8 bases left between them. This CDR3 reads CAWSTTDNQPQHF. The CDR3 nucleotides read TGTGCCTGGAGTACGACAGACAATCAGCCCCAGCATTTT.

This clone was observed many times. The V gene is TRBV4-2, the J gene TRBJ2-2, with 11 bases identical to TRBD2. Germline V gene lookup returns CDR1 LGHNA and CDR2 YNFKEQ. The CDR3 length is 16 residues. The V segment lost 3 bases and the J segment 2 bases; nucleotides outside the gene matches: 2. Written as DNA, the CDR3 is TGTGCCAGCAGCCACGGACTAGCGGGTAACACCGGGGAGCTGTTTTTT. Translated, it gives CASSHGLAGNTGELFF.

This clone was counted many times. This chain links TRBV7-9 with TRBJ2-3; maybe TRBD2 (6 bases). The CDR3 length is 13 residues. Germline CDR1 is SEHNR and CDR2 is FQNEAQ (reference sequence). V shed 5 bases and J shed 6 bases, with 12 bases lying between them. CDR3 DNA sequence: TGTGCCAGCAGCCAGGACCGGGGGGATACGCAGTATTTT. Protein product: CASSQDRGDTQYF.

This clone has at least ten counts. The chain combines TRBV7-8 with TRBJ2-3; TRBD2 agrees at 7 bases. This CDR3 spans 16 amino acids. V trimming: 3 bases; J trimming: 6 bases; junction bases outside the gene matches: 12. The germline CDR1 and CDR2 sequences are SGHVS and FQNEAQ. For the CDR3, the DNA is TGTGCCAGCAGCTTTGGTTTGGGGGGGACTGCCGATACGCAGTATTTT. The encoded protein is CASSFGLGGTADTQYF.

Many counts were recorded for this clone. V and J are TRBV5-4 and TRBJ2-2; TRBD2 matches at 7 bases. This CDR3 region has 17 residues. The ends lost 6 bases at V and 5 bases at J; junction bases unmatched: 16. Looked up from germline, CDR1 is SGHNT and CDR2 is YYREEE (reference sequence). CDR3 protein: CASTDPKKGTITGELFF. The CDR3 DNA sequence: TGTGCCAGCACCGACCCTAAGAAAGGGACTATAACCGGGGAGCTGTTTTTT.

This clone was seen at least ten times. The chain recombines TRBV15 with TRBJ2-5, with 9 bases fitting TRBD1. Germline trimming cut 0 bases from V and 4 bases from J; bases unmatched to any gene: 3. Germline CDR1 is LNHNV and CDR2 is YYDKDF (reference sequence). This CDR3 has 15 residues. CDR3 DNA sequence: TGTGCCACCAGCAGAGAACAGGGGGCGCGAGAGACCCAGTACTTC. Translated, it gives CATSREQGARETQYF. Full variable domain (missing parts from reference TRBV15 and TRBJ2-5): DAMVIQNPRYQVTQFGKPVTLSCSQTLNHNVMYWYQQKSSQAPKLLFHYYDKDFNNEADTPDNFQSRRPNTSFCFLDIRSPGLGDTAMYLCATSREQGARETQYFGPGTRLLVL.

This clone appeared many times. V usage is TRBV28 and J usage is TRBJ1-1; maybe TRBD1 (6 bases). Trimming stripped 5 bases from V and 8 bases from J, with 15 bases between. Germline assignment: CDR1 MDHEN and CDR2 SYDVKM. The CDR3 extends over 13 amino acids. The CDR3 is CASSVGGLGEAFF. The CDR3 DNA follows: TGTGCCAGCAGTGTCGGGGGGCTGGGGGAAGCTTTCTTT.

In this sample, this clone turned up many times. The chain combines TRBV27 with TRBJ2-7; weak D call: TRBD1 (5 bases). This CDR3 is built from 14 residues. V was clipped by 7 bases and J by 2 bases, with 15 bases between them. Germline V gene sequence: CDR1 MNHEY, CDR2 SMNVEV (reference sequence). This CDR3 reads CASTTTRAPYEQYF. Written as DNA, the CDR3 is TGTGCCAGCACTACTACCAGGGCCCCCTACGAGCAGTACTTC.

The sample holds many counts of this clone. The J gene is TRBJ2-6, the V gene TRBV2; TRBD1 might be the D (6 bases). The CDR3 sequence is 17 residues long. Trimming left V 6 bases short and J 2 bases short, with 17 bases between. The V gene's germline CDR1 is SNHLY and CDR2 FYNNEI. The CDR3 sequence is CASSPTSGVAGANVLTF. CDR3 nucleotide sequence: TGTGCCAGCAGCCCGACGTCAGGGGTCGCTGGGGCCAACGTCCTGACTTTC.

This clone was found many times. The junction differs from germline at one of its ends, possibly a read error. CDR3 bases: TGCGGGGGAAATCAGCCCCAGCATTTT. Translation gives CGGNQPQHF. J is TRBJ1-5 and V is TRBV5-3; D perhaps matches TRBD1 (5 bases). TRBV5-3 is filed as an ORF, its function uncertain. The CDR3 runs 9 residues.

This clone has ten or more counts. This chain joins TRBV14 and TRBJ2-1; D is perhaps TRBD2 (6 bases). There are 16 residues in the CDR3. Germline V gene sequence: CDR1 SGHDN, CDR2 FVKESK. Between the trimmed V and J ends, which lost 3 bases and 8 bases, there was a span of 20 bases. CDR3 protein: CASSHGTASDVYEQFF. The CDR3 nucleotides are TGTGCCAGCAGCCATGGAACGGCTAGCGATGTCTATGAGCAGTTCTTC.

This clone was seen ten or more times. The chain carries TRBV13 and TRBJ2-3, with 10 bases aligning to TRBD2. Trimming cost V 5 bases and J 3 bases; bases outside gene matches: 8. Looked up from germline, CDR1 is PRHDT and CDR2 is FYEKMQ (reference sequence). The CDR3 consists of 16 residues. DNA of the CDR3: TGTGCCAGCAGCCTACGAGCGGGAGGGCAGACAGATACGCAGTATTTT. This codes for CASSLRAGGQTDTQYF.

There are many counts of this clone. This sequence joins TRBV10-3 and TRBJ2-2, with TRBD2 identical over 9 bases. With 10 bases clipped from V and 7 bases from J, the junction kept 10 bases outside the gene matches. The CDR3 is 14 residues long. Germline values: CDR1 ENHRY, CDR2 SYGVKD. CDR3 amino acids: CATQGLANSGELFF. DNA of the CDR3: TGTGCCACACAAGGACTAGCGAATAGCGGGGAGCTGTTTTTT.

This clone was observed many times. The rearrangement links TRBV11-2 to TRBJ1-1, with D perhaps TRBD1 (5 bases). The CDR3 is made up of 15 amino acids. V was shortened by 5 bases and J by 3 bases, with 16 bases between the two germline ends. Germline V gene data show CDR1 as SGHAT and CDR2 as FQNNGV. CDR3 nucleotides: TGTGCCAGCAGCCCATGGGGGGAGGGTGACACTGAAGCTTTCTTT. Amino acid sequence: CASSPWGEGDTEAFF.

Many counts were recorded for this clone. The J gene is TRBJ1-2, the V gene TRBV30; D unclear. The CDR3 is made up of 13 amino acids. Trimming removed 4 bases at V and 2 bases at J, with 11 bases between. Germline CDR1 reads GTSNPN; CDR2 reads SVGIG (reference sequence). CDR3 sequence reads: CAWNLGRNYGYTF. CDR3 bases: TGTGCCTGGAATCTTGGGAGGAACTATGGCTACACCTTC.

At least ten counts were recorded for this clone. The chain couples TRBV9 to TRBJ2-2, with TRBD1 matching 9 bases. Germline V lookup: CDR1 SGDLS, CDR2 YYNGEE. V was clipped by 0 bases and J by 4 bases; unmatched bases: 4. CDR3 size: 16 residues. CDR3 sequence: CASSVEQGAGTGELFF. The CDR3 region has the DNA TGTGCCAGCAGCGTAGAACAGGGGGCTGGCACCGGGGAGCTGTTTTTT.

This clone has a count of ten or more. The rearrangement uses TRBV4-2 and TRBJ2-3; TRBD2 aligns across 16 bases. Germline CDR1 reads LGHNA; CDR2 reads YNFKEQ. V dropped 4 bases and J dropped 1; count of bases not matched to a gene: 2. This CDR3 is built from 17 residues. This CDR3 reads CASSPGTSGGGTDTQYF. As DNA, the CDR3 is TGTGCCAGCAGCCCGGGGACTAGCGGGGGGGGCACAGATACGCAGTATTTT.